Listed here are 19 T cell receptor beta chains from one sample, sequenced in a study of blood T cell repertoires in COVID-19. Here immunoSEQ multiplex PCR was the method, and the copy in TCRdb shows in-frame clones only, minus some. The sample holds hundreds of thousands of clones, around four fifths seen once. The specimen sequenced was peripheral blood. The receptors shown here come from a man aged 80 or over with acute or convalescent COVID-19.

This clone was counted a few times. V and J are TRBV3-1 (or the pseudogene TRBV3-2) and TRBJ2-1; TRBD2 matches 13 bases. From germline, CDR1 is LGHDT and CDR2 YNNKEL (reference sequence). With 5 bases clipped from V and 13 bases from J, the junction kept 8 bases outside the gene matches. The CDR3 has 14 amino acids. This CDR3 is CASSNGLAGVGQFF. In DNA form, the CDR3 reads TGTGCCAGCAGCAACGGACTAGCGGGAGTCGGTCAGTTCTTC.

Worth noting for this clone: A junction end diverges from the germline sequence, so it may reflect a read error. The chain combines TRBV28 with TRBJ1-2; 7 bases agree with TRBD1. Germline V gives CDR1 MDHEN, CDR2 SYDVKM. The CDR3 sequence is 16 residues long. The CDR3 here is CASCFALDREDYGYTF. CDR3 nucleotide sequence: TGTGCCAGCTGTTTCGCACTCGACAGGGAGGACTATGGCTACACCTTC.

CDR3 sequence: CASSVGLAGVEQYF. For the CDR3, the DNA is TGTGCCAGCAGCGTAGGCCTAGCGGGGGTCGAGCAGTACTTC. The genes are TRBV9 and TRBJ2-7; 10 positions match TRBD2. The CDR3 is 14 amino acids. Looked up from germline, CDR1 is SGDLS and CDR2 is YYNGEE. The ends lost 0 bases at V and 6 bases at J; junction bases unmatched: 3.

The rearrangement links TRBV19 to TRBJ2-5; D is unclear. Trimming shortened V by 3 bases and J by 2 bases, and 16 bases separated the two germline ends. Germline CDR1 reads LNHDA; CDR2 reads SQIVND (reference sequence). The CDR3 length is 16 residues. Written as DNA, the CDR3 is TGTGCCAGTAGTATGACTCCGGGTACCCTACAAGAGACCCAGTACTTC. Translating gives CASSMTPGTLQETQYF.

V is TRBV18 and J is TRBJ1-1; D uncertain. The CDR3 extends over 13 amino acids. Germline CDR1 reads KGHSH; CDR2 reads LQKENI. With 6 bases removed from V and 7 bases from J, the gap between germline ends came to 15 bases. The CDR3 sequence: CASSSSLSDEAFF. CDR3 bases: TGTGCCAGCTCCTCAAGCCTTTCCGATGAAGCTTTCTTT.

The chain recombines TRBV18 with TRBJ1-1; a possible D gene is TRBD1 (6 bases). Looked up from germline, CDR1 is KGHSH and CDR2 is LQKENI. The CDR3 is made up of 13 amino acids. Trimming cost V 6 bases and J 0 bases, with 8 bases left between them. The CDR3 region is CASSGTMNTEAFF. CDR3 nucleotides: TGTGCCAGCTCGGGGACAATGAACACTGAAGCTTTCTTT.

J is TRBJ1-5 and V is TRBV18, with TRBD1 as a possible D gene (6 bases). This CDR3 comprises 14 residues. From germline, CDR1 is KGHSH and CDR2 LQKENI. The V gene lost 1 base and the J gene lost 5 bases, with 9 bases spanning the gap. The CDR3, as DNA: TGTGCCAGCTCACCACTGGGGGCCCATCAGCCCCAGCATTTT. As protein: CASSPLGAHQPQHF.

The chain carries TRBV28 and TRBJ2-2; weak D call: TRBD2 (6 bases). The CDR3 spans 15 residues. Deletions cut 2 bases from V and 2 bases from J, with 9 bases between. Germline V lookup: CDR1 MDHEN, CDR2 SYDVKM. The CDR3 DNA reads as TGTGCCAGCAGTTTAGGCGGGGCAAACACCGGGGAGCTGTTTTTT. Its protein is CASSLGGANTGELFF.

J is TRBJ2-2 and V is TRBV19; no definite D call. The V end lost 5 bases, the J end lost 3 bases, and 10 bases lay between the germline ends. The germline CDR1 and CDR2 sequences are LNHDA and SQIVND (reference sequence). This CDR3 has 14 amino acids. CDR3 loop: CASSSYSDTGELFF. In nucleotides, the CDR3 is TGTGCCAGTAGTTCTTACTCGGACACCGGGGAGCTGTTTTTT.

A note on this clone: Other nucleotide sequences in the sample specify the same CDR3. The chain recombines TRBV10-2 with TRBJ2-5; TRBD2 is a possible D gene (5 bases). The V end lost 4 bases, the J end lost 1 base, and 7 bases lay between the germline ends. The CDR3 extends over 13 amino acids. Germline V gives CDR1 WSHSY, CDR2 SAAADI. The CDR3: CASSGLPQETQYF. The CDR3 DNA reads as TGCGCCAGCAGTGGACTACCCCAAGAGACCCAGTACTTC.

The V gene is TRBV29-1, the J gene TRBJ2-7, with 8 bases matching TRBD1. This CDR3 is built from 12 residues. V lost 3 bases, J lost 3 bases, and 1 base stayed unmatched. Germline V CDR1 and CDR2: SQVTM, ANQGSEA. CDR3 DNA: TGCAGCGTTGACGACAGGGGCTACGAGCAGTACTTC. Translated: CSVDDRGYEQYF.

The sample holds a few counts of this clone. Here the CDR3 DNA reads TGTGCCAGCAGCTCCAGACAGGGACCGTCCTACGAGCAGTACTTC. This translates into CASSSRQGPSYEQYF. The chain carries TRBV13 and TRBJ2-7; 7 positions match TRBD1. The V gene end was trimmed by 4 bases and the J gene end by 1 base; junction bases not matched to a gene: 7. This CDR3 contains 15 residues. In germline, CDR1 is PRHDT, CDR2 FYEKMQ (reference sequence).

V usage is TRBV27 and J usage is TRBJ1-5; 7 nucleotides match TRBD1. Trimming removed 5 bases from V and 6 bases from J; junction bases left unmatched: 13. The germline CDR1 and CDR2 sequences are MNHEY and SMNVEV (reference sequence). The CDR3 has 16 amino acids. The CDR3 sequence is CASSPDLTGYGQPQHF. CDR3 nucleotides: TGTGCCAGCAGTCCAGACCTGACAGGGTACGGTCAGCCCCAGCATTTT.

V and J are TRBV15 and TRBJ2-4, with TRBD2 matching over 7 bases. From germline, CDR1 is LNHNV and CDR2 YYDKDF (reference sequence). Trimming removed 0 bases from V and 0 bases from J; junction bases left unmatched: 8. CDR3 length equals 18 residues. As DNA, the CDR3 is TGTGCCACCAGCAGAGATCCGCGGGGGACCCTAGCCAAAAACATTCAGTACTTC. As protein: CATSRDPRGTLAKNIQYF.

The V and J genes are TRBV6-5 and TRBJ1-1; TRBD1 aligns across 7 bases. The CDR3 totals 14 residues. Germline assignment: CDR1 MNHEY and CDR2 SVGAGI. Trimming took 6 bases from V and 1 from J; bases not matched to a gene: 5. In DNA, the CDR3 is TGTGCCAGCAGAAAACAGGGGCAGAACACTGAAGCTTTCTTT. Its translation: CASRKQGQNTEAFF.

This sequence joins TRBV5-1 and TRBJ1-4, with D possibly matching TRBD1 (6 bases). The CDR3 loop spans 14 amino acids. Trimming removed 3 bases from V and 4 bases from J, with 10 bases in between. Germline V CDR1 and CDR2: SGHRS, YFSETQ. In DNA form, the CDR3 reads TGCGCCAGCAGCTGGGACACACTTAATGAAAAACTGTTTTTT. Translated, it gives CASSWDTLNEKLFF.

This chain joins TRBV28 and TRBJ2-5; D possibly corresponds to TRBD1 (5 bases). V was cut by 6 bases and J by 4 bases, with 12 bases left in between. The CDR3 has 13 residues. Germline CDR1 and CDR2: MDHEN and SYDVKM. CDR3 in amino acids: CASRTTRGETQYF. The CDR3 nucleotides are TGTGCCAGCAGAACTACAAGGGGAGAGACCCAGTACTTC.

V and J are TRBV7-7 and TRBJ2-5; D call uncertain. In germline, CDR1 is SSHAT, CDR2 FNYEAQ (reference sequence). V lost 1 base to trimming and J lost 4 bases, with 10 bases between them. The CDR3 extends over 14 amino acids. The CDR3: CASSLGPPAETQYF. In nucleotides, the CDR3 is TGTGCCAGCAGCTTAGGGCCCCCCGCAGAGACCCAGTACTTC.

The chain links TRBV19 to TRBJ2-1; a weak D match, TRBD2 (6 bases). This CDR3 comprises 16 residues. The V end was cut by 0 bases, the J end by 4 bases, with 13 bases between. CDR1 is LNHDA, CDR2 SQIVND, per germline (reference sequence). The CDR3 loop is CASSIDNAGPYNEQFF. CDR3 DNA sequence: TGTGCCAGTAGTATAGATAATGCGGGGCCTTACAATGAGCAGTTCTTC.